The 27 T cell receptor beta chains presented below share a single source sample, sequenced in a study of OX40 agonist ivuxolimab in advanced cancers. Profiled with immunoSEQ multiplex PCR; TCRdb holds only in-frame clones, not every one. The sample lists about 35,000 clones; over 90% were seen once. Material: CD4+ or CD8+ T cells sorted from blood, obtained in a trial of the OX40 agonist ivuxolimab. Receptors were obtained from an adult with an advanced solid tumor such as melanoma, head and neck, liver or kidney cancer.

The CDR3 reads CASRTLPGQGSTGELFF. In DNA, the CDR3 is TGTGCCAGCAGAACCCTTCCGGGACAGGGTAGCACCGGGGAGCTGTTTTTT. The chain joins TRBV6-9 to TRBJ2-2, with 9 nucleotides matching TRBD1. CDR3 length: 17 residues. Germline CDR1 and CDR2: MNHGY and SVAAGI. J was trimmed by 4 bases and V by 6 bases; bases with no gene match: 12.

The chain combines TRBV28 with TRBJ2-5; D possibly corresponds to TRBD2 (7 bases). Trimming removed 6 bases at V and 5 bases at J, with 16 bases between. Germline V lookup: CDR1 MDHEN, CDR2 SYDVKM. The CDR3 totals 14 residues. CDR3 in DNA: TGTGCCAGCAGAAAAAGGGGGGGTCTGGAGACCCAGTACTTC. This gives the protein CASRKRGGLETQYF.

The genes are TRBV7-9 and TRBJ2-2; D not resolved. Germline CDR1 reads SEHNR; CDR2 reads FQNEAQ (reference sequence). Trimming left V 5 bases short and J 0 bases short, with 7 bases between. The CDR3 runs 14 residues. The CDR3 protein is CASSPLTNTGELFF. In DNA form, the CDR3 reads TGTGCCAGCAGCCCACTTACGAACACCGGGGAGCTGTTTTTT.

This chain links TRBV7-2 with TRBJ2-1, with 9 bases aligning to TRBD2. Per germline, CDR1 SGHTA and CDR2 FQGNSA. The CDR3 has 16 residues. V gave up 5 bases and J gave up 4 bases; unmatched junction bases: 9. CDR3 residues: CASSRYPTSGYNEQFF. The CDR3 DNA reads TGTGCCAGCAGCCGCTATCCCACTAGCGGGTACAATGAGCAGTTCTTC.

This chain uses TRBV10-3 with TRBJ2-7; tentative D call: TRBD1 (5 bases). The CDR3 totals 12 residues. V lost 6 bases, J lost 5 bases, and 11 bases lay in between. Germline values: CDR1 ENHRY, CDR2 SYGVKD. The DNA of the CDR3 is TGTGCCATCAGGGCAGGGAAAGACGAGCAGTACTTC. This codes for CAIRAGKDEQYF.

The chain recombines TRBV4-2 with TRBJ2-2; the match to TRBD2 covers 9 bases. Germline CDR1 LGHNA, CDR2 YNFKEQ. V lost 0 bases to trimming and J lost 1 base; unmatched junction nucleotides: 0. There are 16 residues in the CDR3. The chain's CDR3 is CASSQEAGGNTGELFF. CDR3 DNA sequence: TGTGCCAGCAGCCAAGAAGCGGGGGGGAACACCGGGGAGCTGTTTTTT.

The genes are TRBV7-2 and TRBJ1-2, with 11 bases that match TRBD1. With 6 bases clipped from V and 4 bases from J, the junction kept 7 bases outside the gene matches. The CDR3 is made up of 15 amino acids. The germline CDR1 and CDR2 sequences are SGHTA and FQGNSA. CDR3: CASRPAGTGGYGYTF. In DNA, the CDR3 is TGTGCCAGCAGACCTGCCGGGACAGGGGGCTATGGCTACACCTTC.

The chain combines TRBV10-1 with TRBJ2-3, with TRBD2 as a possible D gene (7 bases). The CDR3 spans 14 residues. Trimming removed 7 bases from V and 5 bases from J, with 16 bases in between. Germline loops: CDR1 WNHNN, CDR2 SYGVQD (reference sequence). The DNA of the CDR3 is TGCGCCAGCAATGAACGGGGGGCAGGAGATACGCAGTATTTT. It specifies CASNERGAGDTQYF.

The chain recombines TRBV5-1 with TRBJ1-3; D remains ambiguous. CDR3 length: 15 amino acids. Looked up from germline, CDR1 is SGHRS and CDR2 is YFSETQ. Trimming cost V 4 bases and J 0 bases, with 11 bases left between them. CDR3 nucleotide sequence: TGCGCCAGCAGCGCGGACGGGAGCTCTGGAAACACCATATATTTT. The encoded protein is CASSADGSSGNTIYF.

The chain recombines TRBV30 with TRBJ2-1; the D gene is possibly TRBD2 (5 bases). CDR3 length equals 11 residues. The germline gives CDR1 GTSNPN, CDR2 SVGIG (reference sequence). Trimming shortened V by 3 bases and J by 7 bases, and 7 bases separated the two germline ends. This chain's CDR3 is CAWSPGNEQFF. Here the CDR3 DNA reads TGTGCCTGGAGCCCGGGGAATGAGCAGTTCTTC.

The chain couples TRBV18 to TRBJ1-6; no firm D call. The CDR3 loop spans 13 amino acids. The V gene lost 3 bases and the J gene lost 7 bases, with 7 bases spanning the gap. Germline lookup yields CDR1 KGHSH and CDR2 LQKENI. This chain's CDR3 is CASSPNGNSPLHF. CDR3 in DNA: TGTGCCAGCTCACCTAACGGAAATTCACCCCTCCACTTT.

This chain connects TRBV6-1 to TRBJ1-5, with D possibly TRBD1 on 6 matching bases. Germline CDR1 and CDR2: MNHNS and SASEGT. V was cut by 0 bases and J by 6 bases, with 15 bases left in between. The CDR3 sequence is 16 residues long. CDR3 region: CASSEAPGTIGQPQHF. CDR3 bases: TGTGCCAGCAGTGAAGCCCCCGGGACAATCGGTCAGCCCCAGCATTTT.

The V and J genes are TRBV2 and TRBJ2-7; 9 bases align to TRBD1. The V gene end was trimmed by 6 bases and the J gene end by 2 bases; junction bases not matched to a gene: 5. This CDR3 is built from 14 residues. The germline CDR1 and CDR2 sequences are SNHLY and FYNNEI. CDR3 sequence: CASSPDRGAYEQYF. In DNA, the CDR3 is TGTGCCAGCAGCCCAGACAGGGGGGCCTACGAGCAGTACTTC.

The V gene is TRBV28, the J gene TRBJ2-3; 7 bases are shared with TRBD2. The germline gives CDR1 MDHEN, CDR2 SYDVKM. This CDR3 is built from 14 residues. V lost 7 bases to trimming and J lost 2 bases; unmatched junction nucleotides: 6. CDR3 DNA: TGTGCCAGCAAGGCTAGCGGTCTCACAGATACGCAGTATTTT. This codes for CASKASGLTDTQYF.

The J gene is TRBJ2-7, the V gene TRBV10-3; 9 nucleotides match TRBD1. Germline values: CDR1 ENHRY, CDR2 SYGVKD. This CDR3 is built from 12 residues. Trimming cost V 10 bases and J 6 bases; bases outside gene matches: 7. DNA of the CDR3: TGTGCCAGTCGGGACAGGGTAACCGAGCAGTACTTC. It yields the protein CASRDRVTEQYF.

This clone is termed medium-sized. The chain carries TRBV5-4 and TRBJ1-6; 9 nucleotides agree with TRBD1. CDR3 length: 14 amino acids. Germline trimming cut 4 bases from V and 10 bases from J; bases unmatched to any gene: 6. Germline V CDR1 and CDR2: SGHNT, YYREEE (reference sequence). The CDR3 DNA reads TGTGCCAGCAGCCGGGACAGGGATCAGTCACCCCTCCACTTT. Translated, it gives CASSRDRDQSPLHF.

The rearrangement uses TRBV5-4 and TRBJ2-5; 9 bases fit TRBD2. The ends lost 4 bases at V and 2 bases at J; junction bases unmatched: 15. Germline-derived CDR1 and CDR2 are SGHNT and YYREEE (reference sequence). CDR3 length: 18 residues. The CDR3 DNA reads as TGTGCCAGCAGCCTTTTTATAAGGACTAGCGTCCTACAAGAGACCCAGTACTTC. This translates into CASSLFIRTSVLQETQYF.

The chain has TRBV4-3 and TRBJ2-6, with TRBD2 identical over 8 bases. From germline, CDR1 is LGHNA and CDR2 YSLEER. This CDR3 comprises 19 residues. Trimming took 0 bases from V and 3 from J; bases not matched to a gene: 10. The CDR3 here is CASSQDKEAGVDGANVLTF. CDR3 nucleotide sequence: TGCGCCAGCAGCCAAGATAAAGAAGCGGGGGTGGATGGGGCCAACGTCCTGACTTTC.

The rearrangement links TRBV19 to TRBJ1-5; 10 nucleotides align to TRBD1. V shed 4 bases, J shed 8 bases, and the junction held 5 bases outside the gene matches. The CDR3 has 14 residues. Germline CDR1 is LNHDA and CDR2 is SQIVND (reference sequence). For the CDR3, the DNA is TGTGCCAGTAGTACGACAGGGGGCGGGAAGCCCCAGCATTTT. Protein: CASSTTGGGKPQHF. Together with reference TRBV19 and TRBJ1-5, the CDR3 gives the full variable domain: DGGITQSPKYLFRKEGQNVTLSCEQNLNHDAMYWYRQDPGQGLRLIYYSQIVNDFQKGDIAEGYSVSREKKESFPLTVTSAQKNPTAFYLCASSTTGGGKPQHFGDGTRLSIL.

The chain combines TRBV11-2 with TRBJ2-1, with TRBD2 matching over 9 bases. J was trimmed by 8 bases and V by 1 base; bases with no gene match: 6. CDR1 and CDR2 (germline): SGHAT, FQNNGV. The CDR3 is made up of 15 amino acids. CDR3 residues: CASSLGGTSRDEQFF. The DNA for the CDR3 is TGTGCCAGCAGCTTAGGGGGGACTAGCAGGGATGAGCAGTTCTTC.

This clone is a singleton in its sample. V usage is TRBV14 and J usage is TRBJ1-4; unclear D gene. Per germline, CDR1 SGHDN and CDR2 FVKESK. The CDR3 runs to 17 residues. V lost 2 bases, J lost 5 bases, and 18 bases lay in between. The CDR3 loop is CASSQKSRAYGNEKLFF. The CDR3 coding sequence is TGTGCCAGCAGCCAAAAAAGCCGGGCCTATGGGAATGAAAAACTGTTTTTT. The full variable domain, in which reference TRBV14 and TRBJ1-4 provide the parts outside the CDR3, is EAGVTQFPSHSVIEKGQTVTLRCDPISGHDNLYWYRRVMGKEIKFLLHFVKESKQDESGMPNNRFLAERTGGTYSTLKVQPAELEDSGVYFCASSQKSRAYGNEKLFFGSGTQLSVL.

V is TRBV7-2 and J is TRBJ1-5; D gene unclear. V was trimmed by 2 bases and J by 5 bases, leaving 10 bases between them. Germline CDR1 and CDR2: SGHTA and FQGNSA. CDR3 length: 14 residues. This CDR3 reads CASSLTRDDQPQHF. The CDR3 DNA follows: TGTGCCAGCAGCTTAACCCGCGATGATCAGCCCCAGCATTTT.

CDR3 loop: CASSDYRGSNQPQHF. The CDR3 DNA reads TGTGCCAGCAGTGATTACAGGGGGAGCAATCAGCCCCAGCATTTT. V is TRBV6-1 and J is TRBJ1-5; TRBD1 aligns across 8 bases. This CDR3 region has 15 residues. CDR1 is MNHNS and CDR2 is SASEGT in the germline V gene. V lost 3 bases, J lost 1 base, and 2 bases stayed unmatched.

This chain uses TRBV15 with TRBJ1-3; TRBD1 is a possible D gene (5 bases). With 0 bases removed from V and 0 bases from J, the gap between germline ends came to 12 bases. This CDR3 spans 17 amino acids. Germline loops: CDR1 LNHNV, CDR2 YYDKDF (reference sequence). In DNA form, the CDR3 reads TGTGCCACCAGCAGAGACTTCGACAGCGTCTCTGGAAACACCATATATTTT. Encoded protein: CATSRDFDSVSGNTIYF.

The rearrangement joins TRBV6-5 to TRBJ1-2; the match to TRBD1 covers 7 bases. Germline V lookup: CDR1 MNHEY, CDR2 SVGAGI. The length of the CDR3 is 14 residues. The V and J ends lost 2 bases and 5 bases, in that order; junction bases with no gene match: 5. DNA for the CDR3: TGTGCCAGCAGTTACAGACAGGGAGGGTATGGCTACACCTTC. It specifies CASSYRQGGYGYTF.

The J gene is TRBJ1-3, the V gene TRBV4-3; D is undetermined. V was clipped by 4 bases and J by 0 bases, with 13 bases between them. Germline V CDR1 and CDR2: LGHNA, YSLEER. This CDR3 comprises 16 residues. As DNA, the CDR3 is TGCGCCAGCAGCCTTTTCCTAGCGGGCTCTGGAAACACCATATATTTT. Its protein is CASSLFLAGSGNTIYF.

V and J are TRBV28 and TRBJ2-7; 8 bases are a match to TRBD2. The trim removed 10 bases at V and 2 bases at J, leaving 10 bases unmatched. Germline-derived CDR1 and CDR2 are MDHEN and SYDVKM. The CDR3 contains 14 residues. CDR3 residues: CAIISGGPAYEQYF. Here the CDR3 DNA reads TGTGCCATCATTTCGGGGGGGCCGGCCTACGAGCAGTACTTC.